This TCR beta chain comes out of a study of blood T cells in healthy people across ages. On the study more broadly: In model experiments, template switching was able to capture about one barcoded beta molecule for every two T cells that were present.

In this sample, this clonotype turned up many times. For the second PCR, which ran for about 6 to 12 cycles, a sample-barcoded 5' primer and a J-beta primer mix were used. Each cDNA was tagged by a template-switch adaptor containing 12 random nucleotides. Using its own MiXCR run on the 5' RACE reads, TCRdb lists one record per CDR3 protein. The table lists some 1.1 million distinct CDR3 sequences, approximately 38% of them singletons. The CDR3 extends over 14 amino acids. Germline lookup yields CDR1 SQVTM and CDR2 ANQGSEA. The trim removed 4 bases at V and 3 bases at J, leaving 6 bases unmatched. The chain employs TRBV29-1 and TRBJ2-3; 8 bases map to TRBD2. Sample: blood. The clonotype originates from a man younger than 35 in good health. CDR3 in amino acids: CSVGARLATDTQYF. DNA for the CDR3: TGCAGCGTTGGGGCCCGACTAGCGACAGATACGCAGTATTTT.